Shown below are 14 T cell receptor beta chains from a single sample sequenced in a study of T cells in Graves' hyperthyroidism and ophthalmopathy. TCR beta CDR3 regions were amplified from RNA transcripts. The TCR CDR3 first-round RT-PCR relied on the HTBI primer set. TCRdb passed the multiplex PCR reads through MiXCR, listing each CDR3 protein once. The data show 530,000 or so distinct CDR3 sequences, about 15% seen once. The sample consisted of blood. These receptors were taken from a young woman with Graves' ophthalmopathy.

The chain combines TRBV7-3 with TRBJ2-3; possibly TRBD2 for D (6 bases). The CDR3 extends over 15 amino acids. Germline CDR1 is SGHTA and CDR2 is FQGTGA. The germline V and J ends were trimmed by 5 bases and 2 bases, with 14 bases remaining between them. The chain's CDR3 is CASSPHGGTTDTQYF. In DNA form, the CDR3 reads TGTGCCAGCAGCCCCCATGGGGGGACCACAGATACGCAGTATTTT.

As concerns this clonotype: Sequence at one end of the junction differs from germline and may be a read error. The V call is TRBV12-3 or TRBV12-4, the J call TRBJ2-5; 8 positions agree with TRBD1. The CDR3 extends over 14 amino acids. Written as DNA, the CDR3 is TGTGCCAGCAGTCCGGGACAGGTACAAGGGACCCAGTACTTC. Its translation is CASSPGQVQGTQYF.

J is TRBJ1-2 and V is TRBV28; 9 bases line up with TRBD1. V lost 6 bases, J lost 6 bases, and 11 bases stayed unmatched. The CDR3 spans 15 residues. Per the germline V gene, CDR1 is MDHEN and CDR2 is SYDVKM. The CDR3 spells CASSRLRDRANGYTF. CDR3 coding DNA: TGTGCCAGCAGCCGGCTACGGGACAGGGCGAATGGCTACACCTTC.

The rearrangement joins TRBV4-2 to TRBJ2-2; no clear D. The germline V gene encodes CDR1 LGHNA and CDR2 YNFKEQ. The CDR3 is 15 amino acids. V was shortened by 3 bases and J by 4 bases, with 12 bases between the two germline ends. The CDR3 nucleotides read TGTGCCAGCAGCCATAACACGGAAAGCACCGGGGAGCTGTTTTTT. This codes for CASSHNTESTGELFF.

The table lists this clonotype with many counts. This sequence joins TRBV6-1 and TRBJ1-5; the D is unclear. The germline V and J ends were trimmed by 5 bases and 11 bases, with 16 bases remaining between them. The CDR3 is 13 residues long. CDR1 MNHNS and CDR2 SASEGT come from the germline V gene. This CDR3 reads CASSPREQGSQHF. The CDR3 DNA reads TGTGCCAGCAGTCCCCGGGAACAAGGGTCCCAGCATTTT.

There are a few counts of this clonotype. J is TRBJ2-1 and V is TRBV15, with D unresolved. Trimming pared 4 bases from V and 5 bases from J, leaving 9 bases between. From germline, CDR1 is LNHNV and CDR2 YYDKDF (reference sequence). The CDR3 length is 13 residues. In DNA form, the CDR3 reads TGTGCCACCAGCATAGGCCACAACAATGAGCAGTTCTTC. This translates into CATSIGHNNEQFF.

Notes on this clonotype: Germline is not matched at one junction end, which may reflect a read error. The V gene is TRBV5-1, the J gene TRBJ2-1; the D gene is possibly TRBD1 (6 bases). This CDR3 comprises 12 residues. Germline CDR1 is SGHRS and CDR2 is YFSETQ. CDR3 protein: CASKGEYSEQFF. The CDR3 DNA sequence: TGCGCCAGCAAGGGGGAGTACAGTGAGCAGTTCTTC.

This clonotype was seen many times. V and J are TRBV4-2 and TRBJ2-3; D perhaps matches TRBD2 (6 bases). This CDR3 region has 16 residues. CDR1 and CDR2 from the germline V gene are LGHNA and YNFKEQ. Deletions cut 5 bases from V and 3 bases from J, with 18 bases between. DNA for the CDR3: TGTGCCAGCAGCTCACGGGACTTTGACGGTACAGATACGCAGTATTTT. Translation gives CASSSRDFDGTDTQYF.

The CDR3 DNA reads as TGTGCCACCAGCAGAGAGTACAGGACTACTAATGAGCAGTTCTTC. Encoded protein: CATSREYRTTNEQFF. The rearrangement uses TRBV15 and TRBJ2-1, with D possibly matching TRBD2 (6 bases). The germline gives CDR1 LNHNV, CDR2 YYDKDF (reference sequence). CDR3 length: 15 amino acids. V lost 0 bases to trimming and J lost 7 bases, with 13 bases between them.

This clonotype came up a few times. A read error may be the cause here, since a much bigger clone is one base away. This chain connects TRBV12-3 or TRBV12-4 to TRBJ1-1; no firm D call. Trimming removed 5 bases at V and 4 bases at J, with 11 bases between. The CDR3 is made up of 13 amino acids. DNA for the CDR3: TGTGCCAGCAGTAACGGAAAGAGCACTGAAGCTTTCTTT. Amino acid sequence: CASSNGKSTEAFF.

Ten or more counts support this clonotype. The chain is built from TRBV11-2 and TRBJ2-6; D is unclear. The CDR3 has 17 residues. V lost 7 bases, J lost 0 bases, and 16 bases lay in between. The germline gives CDR1 SGHAT, CDR2 FQNNGV. CDR3 residues: CASIIPDPLSGANVLTF. In nucleotides, the CDR3 is TGTGCCAGCATCATTCCAGACCCCCTCTCTGGGGCCAACGTCCTGACTTTC. The full variable domain, its missing parts supplied by reference TRBV11-2 and TRBJ2-6, is EAGVAQSPRYKIIEKRQSVAFWCNPISGHATLYWYQQILGQGPKLLIQFQNNGVVDDSQLPKDRFSAERLKGVDSTLKIQPAKLEDSAVYLCASIIPDPLSGANVLTFGAGSRLTVL.

This clonotype came up many times. This chain joins TRBV10-3 and TRBJ2-5; 8 bases fit TRBD1. Germline V gene lookup returns CDR1 ENHRY and CDR2 SYGVKD. After removal of 6 bases from V and 4 bases from J, the junction contained 4 bases not matched to a gene. The CDR3 runs to 13 residues. Written as DNA, the CDR3 is TGTGCCATCAGGGCAGGGGGCGGAGAGACCCAGTACTTC. Amino acids: CAIRAGGGETQYF.

This clonotype was recorded a few times. The chain carries TRBV11-2 and TRBJ2-1; TRBD1 matches at 7 bases. Germline CDR1 and CDR2: SGHAT and FQNNGV. This CDR3 has 14 residues. The V segment lost 3 bases and the J segment 7 bases; nucleotides outside the gene matches: 6. The CDR3, as DNA: TGTGCCAGCAGCTTTCTACAGGGGTTGAATGAGCAGTTCTTC. Translation: CASSFLQGLNEQFF. The variable domain in full, completed from reference TRBV11-2 and TRBJ2-1, reads EAGVAQSPRYKIIEKRQSVAFWCNPISGHATLYWYQQILGQGPKLLIQFQNNGVVDDSQLPKDRFSAERLKGVDSTLKIQPAKLEDSAVYLCASSFLQGLNEQFFGPGTRLTVL.

This clonotype was counted between two and nine times. The V and J genes are TRBV10-3 and TRBJ2-2; D unclear. The CDR3 is 13 amino acids. Germline V gives CDR1 ENHRY, CDR2 SYGVKD. Trimming removed 3 bases from V and 7 bases from J, with 9 bases in between. As DNA, the CDR3 is TGTGCCATCAGTGATTTCTCCAACGGGGAGCTGTTTTTT. Amino acid sequence: CAISDFSNGELFF.